The 19 T cell receptor beta chains listed next were all sequenced from one sample in a study of tumor-infiltrating lymphocytes in primary liver carcinoma. Unsorted bulk tissue of roughly 18-32 mg yielded co-extracted RNA and DNA. Researchers generated TCR beta cDNA from around 510 ng of total RNA, relying on a constant-region primer. Three nested multiplex PCR rounds, a slightly modified ARM-PCR, produced the libraries for TCR beta. The opening two PCR rounds, ten to eleven cycles each, paired TRBV1-TRBV30 forward primers with a C-beta reverse primer. TCRdb re-analysed the multiplex PCR reads in MiXCR, keeping a single row per CDR3 protein. The sample has roughly 120,000 distinct CDR3 sequences; around 70% are singletons. Material for sequencing was tumor-adjacent normal liver tissue. The origin of the receptors is a woman aged 55 to 70 with primary liver carcinoma and hepatitis B virus infection.

Concerning this clonotype: This CDR3 fails to terminate in the conserved phenylalanine or tryptophan, so it likely reflects a read error. The DNA is left out, because the CDR3 cannot be placed on it with certainty; the CDR3 is given as TCRdb lists it. The gene calls are TRBV14 and TRBJ2-2. The CDR3 region is 16 residues in length, termini included. CDR1 and CDR2 (germline): SGHDN, FVKESK. This CDR3 is CSSSQKLTANTGELFI.

As for this clonotype: Germline is not matched at one junction end, which may reflect a read error. The gene calls are TRBV29-1 and TRBJ2-2, with TRBD2 matching over 10 bases. This CDR3 spans 16 amino acids. From germline, CDR1 is SQVTM and CDR2 ANQGSEA. CDR3: CNAELAGHANTGELVF. CDR3 in DNA: TGCAACGCCGAACTAGCGGGACACGCGAACACCGGGGAGCTGGTTTTT.

The chain combines TRBV18 with TRBJ2-7, with D possibly being TRBD2 (6 bases). The CDR3 spans 14 residues. Germline V gives CDR1 KGHSH, CDR2 LQKENI. V was clipped by 2 bases and J by 3 bases, with 11 bases between them. The chain's CDR3 is CASSPGGMSYEQYF. In DNA, the CDR3 is TGTGCCAGCTCACCAGGGGGGATGAGCTACGAGCAGTACTTC.

Concerning this clonotype: Compared with germline, one end of the junction differs, possibly owing to a read error. The J gene is TRBJ2-7, the V gene TRBV5-6; 15 bases align to TRBD2. The CDR3 loop spans 14 amino acids. Looked up from germline, CDR1 is SGHDT and CDR2 is YYEEEE. The CDR3 is CASSWGLAGGEQYF. CDR3 nucleotide sequence: TGTGCCAGCAGCTGGGGACTAGCGGGAGGCGAGCAGTACTTT.

Notes on this clonotype: Without the conserved terminal phenylalanine or tryptophan, this CDR3 likely stems from a read error. The V call is TRBV4-1, the J call TRBJ2-7; D is perhaps TRBD1 (5 bases). Germline-derived CDR1 and CDR2 are MGHRA and YSYEKL. There are 15 residues in the CDR3. The V end lost 3 bases, the J end lost 3 bases, and 15 bases lay between the germline ends. Here the CDR3 DNA reads TGCGCCAGCAGCCAGGATCCCCCAGGGCTCTACGAGCAGTACTCC. Translation: CASSQDPPGLYEQYS.

This clonotype was recorded many times. The chain has TRBV6-5 and TRBJ2-6, with D possibly being TRBD1 (5 bases). Germline V gene data show CDR1 as MNHEY and CDR2 as SVGAGI. The V gene lost 2 bases and the J gene lost 3 bases, with 14 bases spanning the gap. The CDR3 runs to 17 residues. CDR3 residues: CASSYRGRVDGANVLTF. The DNA for the CDR3 is TGTGCCAGCAGTTACAGGGGCAGGGTGGATGGGGCCAACGTCCTGACTTTC.

As for this clonotype: Compared with germline, one end of the junction differs, possibly owing to a read error. The chain is built from TRBV4-2 and TRBJ1-5; 7 bases are shared with TRBD1. This CDR3 contains 16 residues. CDR1 LGHNA and CDR2 YNFKEQ come from the germline V gene. This CDR3 reads CASSQVGTAGYQSQHF. CDR3 bases: TGTGCCAGCAGCCAAGTGGGGACAGCGGGGTATCAGTCCCAGCATTTT.

As to this clonotype: A junction boundary mismatches the germline segment, possibly from a read error. The genes are TRBV10-3 and TRBJ2-7; a weak D match, TRBD1 (6 bases). This CDR3 contains 12 residues. Germline values: CDR1 ENHRY, CDR2 SYGVKD. CDR3 sequence (DNA): TGTGTCCCTGGGACACCAACCTACGAGCAATACTTC. It yields the protein CVPGTPTYEQYF.

This chain uses TRBV29-1 with TRBJ2-3; the D gene is possibly TRBD2 (5 bases). Trimming shortened V by 8 bases and J by 2 bases, and 20 bases separated the two germline ends. The length of the CDR3 is 15 residues. The germline V gene encodes CDR1 SQVTM and CDR2 ANQGSEA. The CDR3 bases are TGCAGCCCACGAGGGCTAGTGGGCGTCACAGATACGCAGTATTTT. It encodes CSPRGLVGVTDTQYF.

Comments on this clonotype: This could be a read error, since a much larger clone is one nucleotide away. DNA of the CDR3: TGTGCCAGCAGCTTAAGCGATCGGGGGAAGCGGTTCTTC. Translating it yields CASSLSDRGKRFF. The rearrangement joins TRBV7-9 to TRBJ2-1, with D maybe TRBD2 (6 bases). Per germline, CDR1 SEHNR and CDR2 FQNEAQ (reference sequence). CDR3 length equals 13 residues. With 2 bases removed from V and 15 bases from J, the gap between germline ends came to 17 bases.

The gene calls are TRBV6-6 and TRBJ1-2; no firm D call. The CDR3 covers 15 residues. From germline, CDR1 is MNHNY and CDR2 SVGAGI (reference sequence). V lost 10 bases and J lost 4, with 22 bases in between. CDR3 DNA: TGTGCCATCAGCCACGGACCCCGAGGCGGCTATGGCTACACCTTC. As protein: CAISHGPRGGYGYTF.

This chain joins TRBV12-3 or TRBV12-4 and TRBJ2-1, with 11 nucleotides matching TRBD2. The CDR3 totals 16 residues. The V gene end was trimmed by 6 bases and the J gene end by 3 bases; junction bases not matched to a gene: 7. CDR3 sequence reads: CASRRLAGWNYNEQFF. CDR3 nucleotides: TGTGCCAGCAGGCGACTAGCGGGATGGAACTACAATGAGCAGTTCTTC.

About this clonotype: One end of the junction fails to match germline, which may point to a read error. The chain combines TRBV29-1 with TRBJ1-1; D gene ambiguous. This CDR3 region has 13 residues. Germline V CDR1 and CDR2: SQVTM, ANQGSEA. CDR3 bases: TGCAGCGTTGAGGAACAGACGAACATTGAAGCTTTCTTT. It encodes CSVEEQTNIEAFF.

Here the CDR3 DNA reads TGTGCCAGCACTCCAAAGGGGAGAAGAGATCGGCCCCAGCATTTT. Translation: CASTPKGRRDRPQHF. This sequence joins TRBV12-3 or TRBV12-4 and TRBJ1-5; weak D call: TRBD1 (5 bases). Trimming left V 7 bases short and J 9 bases short, with 22 bases between. This CDR3 has 15 residues.

This clonotype was seen only a few times. The genes are TRBV19 and TRBJ2-6; the D is unclear. This CDR3 is 13 amino acids long. V was clipped by 7 bases and J by 0 bases, with 4 bases between them. The germline V gene encodes CDR1 LNHDA and CDR2 SQIVND (reference sequence). The CDR3 spells CASKASGANVLTF. CDR3 bases: TGTGCCAGTAAGGCCTCTGGGGCCAACGTCCTGACTTTC.

In the case of this clonotype: At one end the junction does not follow the germline gene, possibly because of a read error. The chain couples TRBV28 to TRBJ2-1, with 10 bases lining up with TRBD2. CDR3 length: 14 amino acids. Germline loops: CDR1 MDHEN, CDR2 SYDVKM. The CDR3 loop is CTSSLAGALNEQFF. The CDR3 DNA reads TGTACCAGCAGTCTAGCGGGAGCCCTCAATGAGCAGTTCTTC.

Regarding this clonotype: One end of the junction is discordant with germline, which a read error may explain. The chain links TRBV4-1 to TRBJ2-6, with a weak D call TRBD1 (5 bases). The germline V gene has CDR1 MGHRA and CDR2 YSYEKL. This CDR3 is built from 17 residues. CDR3 in DNA: TGCGCCAGCAGCCTTCAGAGTACGGGCTCTGGGGCTAACGTCCAGACTTTC. Translation: CASSLQSTGSGANVQTF.

Notes on this clonotype: Mismatch with germline at one junction end may stem from a read error. V usage is TRBV10-2 and J usage is TRBJ2-3; the D is unclear. This CDR3 contains 13 residues. Germline CDR1 and CDR2: WSHSY and SAAADI. The CDR3, as DNA: TGCGCCAACAGCGAGTCGATCGCAGATACGCATTATTTT. This gives the protein CANSESIADTHYF.

The V and J genes are TRBV11-2 and TRBJ2-3; D might be TRBD2 (6 bases). The length of the CDR3 is 16 residues. The V gene's germline CDR1 is SGHAT and CDR2 FQNNGV. The V end was cut by 7 bases, the J end by 4 bases, with 21 bases between. As DNA, the CDR3 is TGTGCCAGCAACCATGGTAGCGGAAGTATGTCAGATACGCAGTATTTT. Protein: CASNHGSGSMSDTQYF.